These 17 T cell receptor beta chains share one sample of origin, sequenced in a study of cytomegalovirus exposure and HLA in healthy donors. Primers for the PCR totalled 60 Vbeta and 13 Jbeta. Data came from immunoSEQ multiplex PCR; TCRdb stores just in-frame clones and leaves some out. The data show 100,000 to 120,000 clones, more than 70% seen once. Sequenced: PBMCs. The receptors come from a man aged 25-45 years in good health and CMV-seronegative.

The chain joins TRBV28 to TRBJ2-5, with TRBD1 as a possible D gene (6 bases). CDR1 is MDHEN and CDR2 is SYDVKM in the germline V gene. This CDR3 comprises 13 residues. The germline V and J ends were trimmed by 8 bases and 5 bases, with 15 bases remaining between them. The CDR3: CASRSSGVETQYF. The CDR3 DNA is TGTGCCAGCCGGTCCTCAGGGGTCGAGACCCAGTACTTC.

This clone was counted between two and nine times. The chain couples TRBV19 to TRBJ1-1; D call uncertain. This CDR3 comprises 14 residues. The V gene's germline CDR1 is LNHDA and CDR2 SQIVND (reference sequence). Trimming cost V 1 base and J 4 bases, with 10 bases left between them. The CDR3 here is CASSIGLTGTEAFF. The DNA for the CDR3 is TGTGCCAGTAGTATAGGACTAACGGGCACTGAAGCTTTCTTT.

This chain uses TRBV28 with TRBJ2-7; 7 bases agree with TRBD1. This CDR3 comprises 12 residues. The germline gives CDR1 MDHEN, CDR2 SYDVKM. V was clipped by 6 bases and J by 6 bases; unmatched bases: 5. The CDR3 sequence: CASSPGGFEQYF. Written as DNA, the CDR3 is TGTGCCAGCAGCCCAGGGGGATTCGAGCAGTACTTC.

The rearrangement uses TRBV5-6 and TRBJ2-1; TRBD1 agrees at 7 bases. CDR1 and CDR2 (germline): SGHDT, YYEEEE. This CDR3 has 15 amino acids. The trim removed 0 bases at V and 5 bases at J, leaving 5 bases unmatched. In nucleotides, the CDR3 is TGTGCCAGCAGCTTGGTGGCAGGGGGAAACAATGAGCAGTTCTTC. Protein: CASSLVAGGNNEQFF.

The sample holds one count of this clone. The chain combines TRBV6-1 with TRBJ2-3, with D unclear. Germline V gene sequence: CDR1 MNHNS, CDR2 SASEGT. V lost 1 base and J 3 bases, leaving 5 bases between the germline ends. This CDR3 region has 13 residues. The CDR3 DNA follows: TGTGCCAGCAGTGAAGTTCGGACAGATACGCAGTATTTT. Amino acid sequence: CASSEVRTDTQYF.

CDR3 bases: TGCGCCAGCAGCCGGACAGGACTACCCGGCACCGGGGAGCTGTTTTTT. Its protein product is CASSRTGLPGTGELFF. The chain carries TRBV4-1 and TRBJ2-2; D perhaps matches TRBD1 (7 bases). The CDR3 is 16 residues long. The germline V gene has CDR1 MGHRA and CDR2 YSYEKL. V lost 4 bases and J 4 bases, leaving 16 bases between the germline ends.

V gene TRBV29-1 combines with J gene TRBJ2-7, with 7 nucleotides matching TRBD1. This CDR3 comprises 13 residues. Unmatched junction bases numbered 6, after V lost 6 bases and J lost 1 base. Per germline, CDR1 SQVTM and CDR2 ANQGSEA. CDR3 sequence (DNA): TGCAGCGTGGTGGGACAGCTATCCTACGAGCAGTACTTC. Its translation: CSVVGQLSYEQYF.

This chain links TRBV27 with TRBJ2-7, with 13 bases lining up with TRBD2. The CDR3 runs 18 residues. In germline, CDR1 is MNHEY, CDR2 SMNVEV (reference sequence). Losses at the gene ends were 2 bases for V and 7 bases for J; bases not matched to a gene: 14. The CDR3 loop reads CASSLLGGGTSGIREQYF. The CDR3 DNA is TGTGCCAGCAGTTTACTCGGCGGGGGGACTAGCGGGATAAGAGAGCAGTACTTC.

The rearrangement joins TRBV9 to TRBJ2-3, with 13 positions matching TRBD2. Germline trimming cut 3 bases from V and 0 bases from J; bases unmatched to any gene: 1. This CDR3 has 16 amino acids. CDR1 and CDR2 from the germline V gene are SGDLS and YYNGEE. CDR3 sequence (DNA): TGTGCCAGCAGCGCGGGACTAGCGGGGAGCACAGATACGCAGTATTTT. Its protein is CASSAGLAGSTDTQYF.

The rearrangement joins TRBV15 to TRBJ2-7; no firm D call. Germline V gives CDR1 LNHNV, CDR2 YYDKDF (reference sequence). The CDR3 sequence is 16 residues long. The ends were cut back, 0 bases at V and 0 bases at J, with 12 bases in the middle. CDR3 nucleotides: TGTGCCACCAGCAGAGATTTCGAGGTCAGCTCCTACGAGCAGTACTTC. Translation gives CATSRDFEVSSYEQYF.

The chain joins TRBV5-1 to TRBJ2-1, with 7 bases matching TRBD2. CDR3 length: 14 amino acids. Germline trimming cut 4 bases from V and 4 bases from J; bases unmatched to any gene: 5. Germline V gives CDR1 SGHRS, CDR2 YFSETQ. As DNA, the CDR3 is TGCGCCAGCAGCCCCCGGGACTATTACAATGAGCAGTTCTTC. Amino acid sequence: CASSPRDYYNEQFF.

The chain combines TRBV7-2 with TRBJ1-1; 7 bases are a match to TRBD1. Trimming at V came to 5 bases and at J to 5 bases, leaving 8 bases not matched to a gene. The CDR3 is 14 amino acids. Per the germline V gene, CDR1 is SGHTA and CDR2 is FQGNSA. Here the CDR3 reads CASSKRQGDTEAFF. For the CDR3, the DNA is TGTGCCAGCAGCAAACGACAGGGTGATACTGAAGCTTTCTTT.

The table lists this clone with a few counts. The chain recombines TRBV19 with TRBJ1-5; no clear D. The CDR3 sequence is 13 residues long. Germline CDR1 LNHDA, CDR2 SQIVND (reference sequence). Trimming shortened V by 2 bases and J by 5 bases, and 7 bases separated the two germline ends. The CDR3 DNA follows: TGTGCCAGTAGTATAAAAGCGGATCAGCCCCAGCATTTT. Protein: CASSIKADQPQHF.

The count of this clone is one. The rearrangement joins TRBV30 to TRBJ2-7; 9 bases are a match to TRBD1. The CDR3 contains 14 residues. With 5 bases clipped from V and 6 bases from J, the junction kept 11 bases outside the gene matches. The germline V gene encodes CDR1 GTSNPN and CDR2 SVGIG (reference sequence). In DNA form, the CDR3 reads TGTGCCTGGGGGGGTACAGGGGGCCCAATCGAGCAGTACTTC. Translated: CAWGGTGGPIEQYF.

The CDR3 DNA is TGTGCCAGCAGTCCCCCTGCTAACAGCGGTAGCGAGCAGTACTTC. It codes for CASSPPANSGSEQYF. This chain links TRBV28 with TRBJ2-7; perhaps TRBD2 as D (5 bases). V gave up 5 bases and J gave up 6 bases, with 20 bases separating them. CDR3 size: 15 residues. Germline V gene lookup returns CDR1 MDHEN and CDR2 SYDVKM. The full variable domain, in which reference TRBV28 and TRBJ2-7 provide the parts outside the CDR3, is DVKVTQSSRYLVKRTGEKVFLECVQDMDHENMFWYRQDPGLGLRLIYFSYDVKMKEKGDIPEGYSVSREKKERFSLILESASTNQTSMYLCASSPPANSGSEQYFGPGTRLTVT.

The gene calls are TRBV30 and TRBJ1-4; possible D gene TRBD1, 5 bases. The CDR3 has 14 amino acids. With 1 base removed from V and 3 bases from J, the gap between germline ends came to 9 bases. Germline assignment: CDR1 GTSNPN and CDR2 SVGIG (reference sequence). CDR3 in amino acids: CAWSAGVANEKLFF. CDR3 nucleotide sequence: TGTGCCTGGAGTGCGGGGGTTGCTAATGAAAAACTGTTTTTT.

The genes are TRBV6-5 and TRBJ1-1; 7 bases agree with TRBD1. Losses at the gene ends were 6 bases for V and 6 bases for J; bases not matched to a gene: 7. This CDR3 is 13 amino acids long. CDR1 and CDR2 from the germline V gene are MNHEY and SVGAGI. The CDR3 reads CASSRQGIAEAFF. CDR3 in DNA: TGTGCCAGCAGCAGACAGGGTATCGCTGAAGCTTTCTTT.